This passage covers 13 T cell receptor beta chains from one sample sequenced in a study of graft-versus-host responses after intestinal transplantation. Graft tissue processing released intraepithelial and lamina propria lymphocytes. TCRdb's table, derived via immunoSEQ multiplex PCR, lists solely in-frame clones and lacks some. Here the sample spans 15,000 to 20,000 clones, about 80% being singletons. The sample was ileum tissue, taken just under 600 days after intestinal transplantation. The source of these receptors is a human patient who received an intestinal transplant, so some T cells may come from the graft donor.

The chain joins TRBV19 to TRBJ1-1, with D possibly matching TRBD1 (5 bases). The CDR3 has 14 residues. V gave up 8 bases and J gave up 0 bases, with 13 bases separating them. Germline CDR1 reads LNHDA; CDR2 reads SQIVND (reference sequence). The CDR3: CASSVQAMNTEAFF. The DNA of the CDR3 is TGTGCCAGTTCCGTACAGGCTATGAACACTGAAGCTTTCTTT.

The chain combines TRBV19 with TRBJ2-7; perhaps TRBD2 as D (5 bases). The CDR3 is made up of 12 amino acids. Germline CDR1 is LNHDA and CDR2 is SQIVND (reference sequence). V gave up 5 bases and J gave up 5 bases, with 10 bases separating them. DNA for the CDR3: TGTGCCAGTAGTTTTGGGGAGCACGAGCAGTACTTC. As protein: CASSFGEHEQYF.

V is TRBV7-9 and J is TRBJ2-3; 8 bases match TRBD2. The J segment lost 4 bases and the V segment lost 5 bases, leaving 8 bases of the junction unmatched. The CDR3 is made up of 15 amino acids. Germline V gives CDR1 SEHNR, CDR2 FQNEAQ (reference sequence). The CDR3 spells CASSPRAGVSDTQYF. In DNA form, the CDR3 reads TGTGCCAGCAGCCCGCGAGCGGGAGTGTCAGATACGCAGTATTTT.

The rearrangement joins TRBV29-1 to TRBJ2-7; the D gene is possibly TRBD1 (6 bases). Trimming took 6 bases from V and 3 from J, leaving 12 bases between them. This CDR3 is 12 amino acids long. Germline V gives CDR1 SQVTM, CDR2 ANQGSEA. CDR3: CSVRTDSYEQYF. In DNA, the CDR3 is TGCAGCGTCAGGACGGACAGCTACGAGCAGTACTTC.

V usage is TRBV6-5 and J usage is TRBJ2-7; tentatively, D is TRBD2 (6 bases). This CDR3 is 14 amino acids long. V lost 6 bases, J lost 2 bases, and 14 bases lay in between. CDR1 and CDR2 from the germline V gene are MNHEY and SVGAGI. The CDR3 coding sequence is TGTGCCAGCAGCTACCGGTGGGGGGCCTACGAGCAGTACTTC. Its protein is CASSYRWGAYEQYF.

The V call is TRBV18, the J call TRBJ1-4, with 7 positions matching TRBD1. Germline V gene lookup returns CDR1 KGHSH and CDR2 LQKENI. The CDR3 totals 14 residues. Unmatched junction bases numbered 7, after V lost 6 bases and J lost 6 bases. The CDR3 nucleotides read TGTGCCAGCTCGCCGAACACAGGGGATGAAAAACTGTTTTTT. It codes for CASSPNTGDEKLFF. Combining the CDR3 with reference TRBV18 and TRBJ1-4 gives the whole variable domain NAGVMQNPRHLVRRRGQEARLRCSPMKGHSHVYWYRQLPEEGLKFMVYLQKENIIDESGMPKERFSAEFPKEGPSILRIQQVVRGDSAAYFCASSPNTGDEKLFFGSGTQLSVL.

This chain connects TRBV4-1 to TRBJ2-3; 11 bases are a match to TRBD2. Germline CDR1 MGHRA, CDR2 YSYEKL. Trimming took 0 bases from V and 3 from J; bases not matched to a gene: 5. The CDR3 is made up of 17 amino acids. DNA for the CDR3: TGCGCCAGCAGCCAAGAGTACGGACTAGCGGGTACAGATACGCAGTATTTT. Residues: CASSQEYGLAGTDTQYF.

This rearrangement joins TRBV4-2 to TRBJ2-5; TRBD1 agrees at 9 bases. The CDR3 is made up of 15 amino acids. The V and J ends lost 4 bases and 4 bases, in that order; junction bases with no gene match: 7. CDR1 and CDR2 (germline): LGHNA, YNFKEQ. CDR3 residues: CASSPRDRVIETQYF. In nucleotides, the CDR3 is TGTGCCAGCAGCCCGCGGGACAGGGTTATAGAGACCCAGTACTTC.

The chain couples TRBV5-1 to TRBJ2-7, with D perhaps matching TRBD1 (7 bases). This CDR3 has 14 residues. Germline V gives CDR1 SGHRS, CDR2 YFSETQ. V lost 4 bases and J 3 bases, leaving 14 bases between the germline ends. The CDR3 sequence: CASSLQGGHYEQYF. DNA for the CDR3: TGCGCCAGCAGCCTGCAGGGGGGTCACTACGAGCAGTACTTC.

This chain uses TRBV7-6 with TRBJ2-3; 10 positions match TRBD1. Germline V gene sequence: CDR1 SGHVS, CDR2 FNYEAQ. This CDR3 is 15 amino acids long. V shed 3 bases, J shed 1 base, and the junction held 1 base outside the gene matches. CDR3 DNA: TGTGCCAGCAGCTTCGGGACAGGGGGCACAGATACGCAGTATTTT. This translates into CASSFGTGGTDTQYF.

CDR3 in DNA: TGTGCCAGCACCTCAGGGGCCAAATACAATGAGCAGTTCTTC. Protein: CASTSGAKYNEQFF. The chain recombines TRBV6-5 with TRBJ2-1, with D perhaps TRBD1 (6 bases). This CDR3 comprises 14 residues. The ends were cut back, 7 bases at V and 4 bases at J, with 14 bases in the middle. The germline V gene has CDR1 MNHEY and CDR2 SVGAGI.

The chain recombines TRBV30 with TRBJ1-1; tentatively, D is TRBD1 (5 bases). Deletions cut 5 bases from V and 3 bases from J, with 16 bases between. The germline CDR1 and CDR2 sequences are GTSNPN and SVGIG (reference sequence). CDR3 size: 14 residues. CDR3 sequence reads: CAWRLNQGYTEAFF. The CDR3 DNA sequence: TGTGCCTGGCGCCTCAACCAGGGCTACACTGAAGCTTTCTTT.

CDR3 residues: CASSQGDRGHIEQYF. The CDR3 bases are TGCGCCAGCAGCCAGGGCGACAGGGGGCACATCGAGCAGTACTTC. This chain uses TRBV4-1 with TRBJ2-7; 10 positions match TRBD1. Germline V CDR1 and CDR2: MGHRA, YSYEKL. The CDR3 consists of 15 residues. The ends lost 3 bases at V and 6 bases at J; junction bases unmatched: 8.